The source of this T cell receptor beta chain is a study of tumor-infiltrating lymphocytes in primary liver carcinoma. Whole-study context: Staged T1-T3 N0M0, the tumors had sizes that ranged from about 4.2 to 10 cm across. Study results and caveats: Tumor-adjacent and tumor-blood pairs shared a smaller degree of overlap than tumor region pairs.

Germline DNA was extracted alongside blood RNA, which was obtained from unsorted whole blood. The authors made TCR beta cDNA from approximately 500 ng total RNA with a constant-region primer. Modified slightly, ARM-PCR produced TCR beta libraries over three nested multiplex PCR rounds. Use of TRBV1-TRBV30 forward primers with a C-beta reverse primer characterized the first two PCR rounds, which lasted around 10 cycles each. TCRdb re-called the multiplex PCR reads with MiXCR, one entry per CDR3 protein. This table holds 300,000 to 350,000 distinct CDR3 sequences, around 60% found once. The CDR3 has 16 residues. Germline V gene data show CDR1 as SGHAT and CDR2 as FQNNGV. V was cut by 5 bases and J by 1 base, with 18 bases left in between. This clonotype was detected only a few times. Its antigen is currently unknown.

The material sequenced was peripheral blood. The receptor was derived from a man aged 35-49 years with primary liver carcinoma and hepatitis B virus infection. The gene calls are TRBV11-2 and TRBJ2-7, with unresolved D. The CDR3 is CASSPVMGMGSYEQYF. The CDR3 nucleotides read TGTGCCAGCAGCCCTGTCATGGGGATGGGGTCCTACGAGCAGTACTTC.